The rows below give T cell receptor beta chains drawn from one sample of a study of memory CD4+ T cells and cytomegalovirus serostatus. Only in-frame clones appear in the TCRdb table, and some are missing; sequencing was by immunoSEQ multiplex PCR. Among about 42,000 clones listed, 60% to 85% were seen once. Sequenced: memory CD4+ T cells from blood. All receptors derive from an adult in good health and CMV-seronegative. CDR3s include the opening cysteine and the closing phenylalanine or tryptophan. A D gene is named only where the DNA matches it firmly. Clone size appears in some rows only: once, few, many, or a class for an expanded clone.

D gene | J gene | clone size | V gene | CDR3 protein | CDR3 DNA
NA | TRBJ2-7 | NA | TRBV6-6 | CASSSAFGPYEQYF | TGTGCCAGCAGTTCCGCGTTTGGTCCCTACGAGCAGTACTTC
NA | TRBJ2-2 | NA | TRBV19 | CASTKRTNTGELFF | TGTGCCAGTACCAAAAGGACGAACACCGGGGAGCTGTTTTTT
NA | TRBJ1-1 | NA | TRBV5-1 | CASSLPGTSVMNTEAFF | TGCGCCAGCAGCTTGCCCGGGACCTCGGTGATGAACACTGAAGCTTTCTTT
NA | TRBJ2-5 | once | TRBV19 | CASSIRWSQKETQYF | TGTGCCAGTAGTATCCGTTGGTCGCAGAAAGAGACCCAGTACTTC
NA | TRBJ1-5 | NA | TRBV19 | CASKWAGNQPQHF | TGTGCCAGTAAGTGGGCGGGCAATCAGCCCCAGCATTTT
TRBD1 | TRBJ1-6 | NA | TRBV7-2 | CASSFGGQGGSPLHF | TGTGCCAGCAGCTTCGGGGGACAGGGAGGATCACCCCTCCACTTT
TRBD1 | TRBJ2-1 | NA | TRBV2 | CASSLGQYNEQFF | TGTGCCAGCAGCTTGGGACAGTACAATGAGCAGTTCTTC
TRBD2 | TRBJ2-5 | NA | TRBV5-5 | CASETSVGGQETQYF | TGTGCCAGCGAAACATCCGTCGGGGGGCAAGAGACCCAGTACTTC
NA | TRBJ1-2 | NA | TRBV14 | CASSQESQSYGYTF | TGTGCCAGCAGCCAAGAGTCGCAGTCCTATGGCTACACCTTC
NA | TRBJ1-1 | NA | TRBV28 | CASRNTGNTEAFF | TGTGCCAGCAGAAATACCGGGAACACTGAAGCTTTCTTT
NA | TRBJ2-2 | NA | TRBV9 | CASSVRDGNTGELFF | TGTGCCAGCAGCGTTCGGGACGGGAACACCGGGGAGCTGTTTTTT
NA | TRBJ1-4 | NA | TRBV5-1 | CASSPRTPGSGNEKLFF | TGCGCCAGCAGCCCCAGGACACCCGGCAGTGGTAATGAAAAACTGTTTTTT
NA | TRBJ1-2 | NA | TRBV5-1 | CASRDLTGWDYGYTF | TGCGCCAGCAGGGACCTGACAGGATGGGACTATGGCTACACCTTC
NA | TRBJ1-4 | NA | TRBV10-2 | CASSERQRQEKLFF | TGCGCCAGCAGTGAAAGACAGAGGCAGGAAAAACTGTTTTTT
NA | TRBJ1-2 | NA | TRBV6-5 | CASSYGTGWDGYTF | TGTGCCAGCAGTTACGGCACAGGGTGGGACGGCTACACCTTC
NA | TRBJ1-6 | few | TRBV28 | CARIVRFSSYNSPLHF | TGTGCCAGGATAGTCCGGTTTAGCTCCTATAATTCACCCCTCCACTTT
NA | TRBJ1-3 | few | TRBV7-9 | CASSGGGRVSGNTIYF | TGTGCCAGCAGCGGAGGGGGGAGGGTCTCTGGAAACACCATATATTTT
TRBD1 | TRBJ2-2 | NA | TRBV6-1 | CASRQGANPGELFF | TGTGCCAGCAGACAGGGGGCGAATCCCGGGGAGCTGTTTTTT
NA | TRBJ2-3 | NA | TRBV9 | CASSVERDAYTDTQYF | TGTGCCAGCAGCGTAGAACGGGACGCTTACACAGATACGCAGTATTTT
NA | TRBJ1-5 | NA | TRBV30 | CAWGVSAGASNQPQHF | TGTGCCTGGGGTGTATCCGCAGGGGCTAGCAATCAGCCCCAGCATTTT
NA | TRBJ2-2 | NA | TRBV7-3 | CASSLLGGTPGELFF | TGTGCCAGCAGTTTACTTGGGGGGACCCCCGGGGAGCTGTTTTTT
NA | TRBJ2-3 | once | TRBV4-2 | CASSRGLPDTDTQYF | TGTGCCAGCTCCCGGGGCCTCCCGGACACAGATACGCAGTATTTT
NA | TRBJ1-2 | NA | TRBV9 | CASSSQPWVYGYTF | TGTGCCAGCAGCTCACAGCCCTGGGTCTATGGCTACACCTTC
TRBD2 | TRBJ2-3 | NA | TRBV5-1 | CASSLEGLEADTQYF | TGCGCCAGCAGCTTGGAGGGACTAGAAGCAGATACGCAGTATTTT
NA | TRBJ2-2 | NA | TRBV5-6 | CASSFPGTGELFF | TGTGCCAGCAGCTTCCCGGGGACCGGGGAGCTGTTTTTT
NA | TRBJ1-5 | NA | TRBV30 | CAWRIGNQPQHF | TGTGCCTGGAGGATAGGCAATCAGCCCCAGCATTTT
NA | TRBJ2-5 | NA | TRBV28 | CASSHTGLGSKETQYF | TGTGCCAGCAGTCATACAGGTTTAGGGTCGAAAGAGACCCAGTACTTC
NA | TRBJ2-5 | NA | TRBV5-4 | CASSLPKETQYF | TGTGCCAGCAGCTTACCGAAAGAGACCCAGTACTTC
TRBD2 | TRBJ2-4 | NA | TRBV7-2 | CASTISGGMNIQYF | TGTGCCAGCACCATCAGCGGGGGGATGAACATTCAGTACTTC
NA | TRBJ2-7 | NA | TRBV19 | CASSMTGYEQYF | TGTGCCAGTAGTATGACAGGTTACGAGCAGTACTTC
TRBD1 | TRBJ2-7 | NA | TRBV7-2 | CASSSNRGRFSYEQYF | TGTGCCAGCAGTAGTAACAGGGGTCGCTTCTCCTACGAGCAGTACTTC
NA | TRBJ2-7 | once | TRBV5-1 | CASSLVSVSSYEQYF | TGCGCCAGCAGCTTGGTTTCTGTTAGCTCCTACGAGCAGTACTTC
TRBD2 | TRBJ2-5 | NA | TRBV7-9 | CASSRTSGYQGTQYF | TGTGCCAGCAGCCGGACTAGCGGGTACCAAGGGACCCAGTACTTC
TRBD1 | TRBJ1-2 | NA | TRBV10-2 | CASSELEGAPSNYGYTF | TGCGCCAGCAGTGAGTTAGAGGGGGCACCGTCTAACTATGGCTACACCTTC
NA | TRBJ2-6 | NA | TRBV30 | CAWSVLLSGANVLTF | TGTGCCTGGAGTGTATTATTATCTGGGGCCAACGTCCTGACTTTC